The clone carrying this T cell receptor (beta chain) appeared a few times. Losses at the gene ends were 5 bases for V and 6 bases for J; bases not matched to a gene: 13. The CDR3 runs 17 residues. Germline CDR1 and CDR2: SGHTA and FQGTGA. The data were taken from a study of spatial heterogeneity in lung cancer. Overall study: More beta-chain than alpha-chain sequences were consistently detected. The study observed each unique TCR and UMI combination more than ten times on average in raw reads.

Time point described: sample taken at primary tumor resection. Extraction of whole RNA from tumor, nontumor lung or frozen PBMC preceded unsorted sequencing. TCRdb fed the 5' RACE reads into MiXCR, producing one record per CDR3 protein. The repertoire holds tens of thousands of distinct CDR3 sequences, with more than 10% as singletons. This sequence originates from a male donor with early-stage non-small cell lung cancer. The chain recombines TRBV7-3 with TRBJ2-7; 13 bases align to TRBD2. The sample was PBMCs, taken at surgery. The CDR3 DNA reads TGTGCCAGCAGCACATACGGACTAGCGGGAGCTTCGGGCGAGCAGTACTTC. Translation gives CASSTYGLAGASGEQYF.